One sample yielded the 27 T cell receptor beta chains listed below, sequenced in a study of T cells in Graves' hyperthyroidism and ophthalmopathy. RNA transcripts provided the source from which TCR beta CDR3 regions were amplified. First-round RT-PCR with HTBI primers amplified the TCR CDR3 region. Each CDR3 protein gets one entry after TCRdb re-called the multiplex PCR reads with MiXCR. The sample carries 650,000 to 850,000 distinct CDR3 sequences, approximately 18% recorded once. What was sequenced was blood. These TCRs come from a woman between 50 and 59 years old with Graves' hyperthyroidism that later progressed to Graves' ophthalmopathy.

In this sample, this clonotype turned up a few times. The chain carries TRBV12-3 or TRBV12-4 and TRBJ2-5; possibly TRBD1 for D (5 bases). This CDR3 contains 15 residues. V shed 2 bases and J shed 3 bases, with 13 bases lying between them. As DNA, the CDR3 is TGTGCCAGCAGTTTAAGGGCAGGGTCAGAAGAGACCCAGTACTTC. It encodes CASSLRAGSEETQYF.

This clonotype was observed many times. This rearrangement joins TRBV11-1 to TRBJ2-1; possibly TRBD2 for D (7 bases). Trimming shortened V by 5 bases and J by 6 bases, and 20 bases separated the two germline ends. Germline CDR1 reads SGHAT; CDR2 reads FQDESV (reference sequence). There are 16 residues in the CDR3. CDR3 nucleotide sequence: TGTGCCAGCAGCCGAGGGGGGGCTAGCGGATTCAATGAGCAGTTCTTC. This codes for CASSRGGASGFNEQFF.

For this clonotype: Given a much more abundant clone one base away, this may be a read error. The J gene is TRBJ1-1, the V gene TRBV6-8; D possibly corresponds to TRBD1 (5 bases). Germline V gives CDR1 MNHGY, CDR2 SAAAGT. The CDR3 has 13 residues. Trimming pared 6 bases from V and 1 base from J, leaving 9 bases between. CDR3 loop: CASRATANTEAFF. CDR3 DNA sequence: TGTGCCAGCAGGGCGACAGCGAACACTGAAGCTTTCTTT.

This clonotype was detected only a few times. J is TRBJ1-2 and V is TRBV12-3 or TRBV12-4; 8 bases align to TRBD1. J lost 4 bases, V lost 5 bases, and 12 bases had no gene match. The CDR3 loop spans 16 amino acids. CDR3: CASSGTGGGTPYGYTF. The CDR3 nucleotides are TGTGCCAGCAGTGGGACAGGCGGCGGCACTCCCTATGGCTACACCTTC.

This clonotype was detected ten times or more. The V and J genes are TRBV5-1 and TRBJ2-7, with 12 bases aligning to TRBD1. This CDR3 region has 13 residues. Germline trimming cut 4 bases from V and 5 bases from J; bases unmatched to any gene: 1. Germline V lookup: CDR1 SGHRS, CDR2 YFSETQ. This CDR3 reads CASSGTGGHEQYF. In nucleotides, the CDR3 is TGCGCCAGCAGCGGGACAGGGGGCCACGAGCAGTACTTC.

The chain uses TRBV12-3 or TRBV12-4 and TRBJ1-2; 7 bases map to TRBD1. With 4 bases clipped from V and 4 bases from J, the junction kept 9 bases outside the gene matches. This CDR3 is 15 amino acids long. CDR3 in amino acids: CASSWRGQDIYGYTF. The CDR3, as DNA: TGTGCCAGCAGTTGGAGGGGGCAGGATATCTATGGCTACACCTTC.

This sequence joins TRBV7-9 and TRBJ1-2; TRBD1 agrees at 7 bases. Trimming removed 5 bases from V and 8 bases from J; junction bases left unmatched: 8. Per the germline V gene, CDR1 is SEHNR and CDR2 is FQNEAQ (reference sequence). The CDR3 spans 13 residues. CDR3 amino acids: CASSPTQGDGYTF. CDR3 sequence (DNA): TGTGCCAGCAGCCCCACCCAGGGGGACGGCTACACCTTC. Filled out from reference TRBV7-9 and TRBJ1-2, the complete variable domain reads DTGVSQNPRHKITKRGQNVTFRCDPISEHNRLYWYRQTLGQGPEFLTYFQNEAQLEKSRLLSDRFSAERPKGSFSTLEIQRTEQGDSAMYLCASSPTQGDGYTFGSGTRLTVV.

Concerning this clonotype: This may come from a read error, since a much larger clone is one base off. V is TRBV5-5 and J is TRBJ1-2; no reliable D call. CDR1 SGHKS and CDR2 YYEKEE come from the germline V gene (reference sequence). This CDR3 is 15 amino acids long. CDR3 in DNA: TGTGCCAGCAGCTTCGAGGTCCACGGAGACTATGGCTGCACCTTC. The encoded protein is CASSFEVHGDYGCTF.

Written as DNA, the CDR3 is TGTGCCAGCAGAACCCCAGGTAGTTTCAATCAGCCCCAGCATTTT. It yields the protein CASRTPGSFNQPQHF. This chain links TRBV6-2 or TRBV6-3 with TRBJ1-5; no clear D gene. V lost 6 bases, J lost 3 bases, and 15 bases lay in between. Germline CDR1 MNHEY, CDR2 SVGEGT. The CDR3 has 15 residues.

This clonotype was picked up a small number of times. The chain uses TRBV5-1 and TRBJ2-5; a weak D match, TRBD1 (6 bases). Germline lookup yields CDR1 SGHRS and CDR2 YFSETQ. The CDR3 length is 14 residues. V was clipped by 4 bases and J by 5 bases, with 15 bases between them. DNA for the CDR3: TGCGCCAGCAGCCGGGAACAGGGAAGGGAGACCCAGTACTTC. Translation: CASSREQGRETQYF.

V and J are TRBV5-1 and TRBJ2-5; a possible D gene is TRBD2 (6 bases). The CDR3 is 13 amino acids. Germline assignment: CDR1 SGHRS and CDR2 YFSETQ. V lost 7 bases and J 0 bases, leaving 10 bases between the germline ends. The CDR3 here is CASVGGDQETQYF. The DNA of the CDR3 is TGCGCCAGCGTAGGCGGGGACCAAGAGACCCAGTACTTC.

This clonotype was counted at least ten times. The CDR3 spells CASSLAGTVNGYTF. The CDR3 nucleotides read TGTGCCAGCAGTTTAGCGGGGACGGTCAATGGCTACACCTTC. The rearrangement uses TRBV12-3 or TRBV12-4 and TRBJ1-2; weak D call: TRBD1 (5 bases). V was shortened by 0 bases and J by 6 bases, with 11 bases between the two germline ends. CDR3 length equals 14 residues.

There are many counts of this clonotype. This chain joins TRBV9 and TRBJ2-7; D could derive from TRBD1 or TRBD2 (5 bases each). The V gene lost 0 bases and the J gene lost 0 bases, with 10 bases spanning the gap. The length of the CDR3 is 15 residues. CDR1 and CDR2 (germline): SGDLS, YYNGEE. CDR3 nucleotide sequence: TGTGCCAGCAGCGTAGGGGGGACCAGCTCCTACGAGCAGTACTTC. Amino acid sequence: CASSVGGTSSYEQYF.

This clonotype was picked up many times. V gene TRBV20-1 combines with J gene TRBJ2-7; D is tentatively TRBD1 or TRBD2 (5 bases each). Germline loops: CDR1 DFQATT, CDR2 SNEGSKA (reference sequence). Trimming took off 5 bases at V and 2 bases at J, with 13 bases between the two ends. CDR3 size: 13 residues. This chain's CDR3 is CSAAQGEPYEQYF. The CDR3 DNA reads as TGCAGTGCTGCACAAGGGGAGCCCTACGAGCAGTACTTC.

The sample holds a few counts of this clonotype. The J gene is TRBJ2-7, the V gene TRBV12-5; 10 bases line up with TRBD2. The CDR3 spans 16 residues. V was clipped by 3 bases and J by 4 bases; unmatched bases: 9. Germline CDR1 is LGHNT and CDR2 is FRNRAP. For the CDR3, the DNA is TGTGCTAGTGGTTTTGGCGGACTAGCGGACCTATACGAGCAGTACTTC. It translates to CASGFGGLADLYEQYF.

This clonotype was seen more than once but under ten times. V usage is TRBV14 and J usage is TRBJ2-5; D gene uncertain. CDR3 length: 14 residues. Trimming shortened V by 0 bases and J by 11 bases, and 16 bases separated the two germline ends. Germline assignment: CDR1 SGHDN and CDR2 FVKESK. CDR3: CASSQERGLRFQYF. The DNA for the CDR3 is TGTGCCAGCAGCCAAGAACGAGGTCTAAGGTTTCAGTACTTC. Full variable domain (missing parts from reference TRBV14 and TRBJ2-5): EAGVTQFPSHSVIEKGQTVTLRCDPISGHDNLYWYRRVMGKEIKFLLHFVKESKQDESGMPNNRFLAERTGGTYSTLKVQPAELEDSGVYFCASSQERGLRFQYFGPGTRLLVL.

In its sample, this clonotype was seen many times. This chain connects TRBV5-1 to TRBJ2-3; tentatively, D is TRBD2 (5 bases). The V end lost 0 bases, the J end lost 3 bases, and 14 bases lay between the germline ends. This CDR3 spans 16 amino acids. CDR1 and CDR2 (germline): SGHRS, YFSETQ. The CDR3 sequence is CASSLVSGSQTDTQYF. The CDR3 region has the DNA TGCGCCAGCAGCTTGGTTTCGGGGAGTCAGACAGATACGCAGTATTTT. The full variable domain, with the rest looked up from reference TRBV5-1 and TRBJ2-3, is KAGVTQTPRYLIKTRGQQVTLSCSPISGHRSVSWYQQTPGQGLQFLFEYFSETQRNKGNFPGRFSGRQFSNSRSEMNVSTLELGDSALYLCASSLVSGSQTDTQYFGPGTRLTVL.

This clonotype came up many times. This chain uses TRBV3-1 with TRBJ2-1; TRBD2 matches 12 bases. This CDR3 comprises 15 residues. The germline V gene encodes CDR1 LGHDT and CDR2 YNNKEL (reference sequence). V dropped 4 bases and J dropped 6; count of bases not matched to a gene: 4. The CDR3 DNA follows: TGTGCCAGCAGCCCCCGACTAGCGGGAGTCAATGAGCAGTTCTTC. This encodes CASSPRLAGVNEQFF.

Ten or more counts support this clonotype. The CDR3 DNA reads as TGTGCCAGCTCACCTCCGGGACTGCTCCAGAACTATGGCTACACCTTC. Protein product: CASSPPGLLQNYGYTF. V gene TRBV18 combines with J gene TRBJ1-2; the D gene is possibly TRBD1 (5 bases). The V gene lost 3 bases and the J gene lost 2 bases, with 16 bases spanning the gap. Per the germline V gene, CDR1 is KGHSH and CDR2 is LQKENI. The CDR3 consists of 16 residues.

This clonotype was seen a few times. V gene TRBV12-3 or TRBV12-4 combines with J gene TRBJ1-2, with 7 bases that match TRBD1. The CDR3 length is 13 residues. V trimming: 5 bases; J trimming: 3 bases; junction bases outside the gene matches: 3. CDR3 region: CASSTGVDYGYTF. As DNA, the CDR3 is TGTGCCAGCAGTACAGGGGTCGACTATGGCTACACCTTC.

In its sample, this clonotype was seen many times. The chain joins TRBV20-1 to TRBJ2-7; no firm D call. The germline V gene encodes CDR1 DFQATT and CDR2 SNEGSKA (reference sequence). The CDR3 consists of 13 residues. The V end was cut by 1 base, the J end by 2 bases, with 9 bases between. The CDR3 loop reads CSARASGTYEQYF. Written as DNA, the CDR3 is TGCAGTGCTAGAGCTTCCGGAACCTACGAGCAGTACTTC.

The CDR3 coding sequence is TGTGCCAGCAGCTTAGACAGGGCAGCGGATGGCTACACCTTC. Protein product: CASSLDRAADGYTF. V is TRBV7-2 and J is TRBJ1-2; D possibly corresponds to TRBD1 (6 bases). The V and J ends lost 1 base and 6 bases respectively, with 12 bases between them. CDR3 length: 14 residues. The germline gives CDR1 SGHTA, CDR2 FQGNSA.

This sequence joins TRBV6-1 and TRBJ2-1; no reliable D call. Trimming cost V 5 bases and J 8 bases, with 22 bases left between them. There are 16 residues in the CDR3. Germline CDR1 and CDR2: MNHNS and SASEGT. The CDR3 protein is CASSPPAPTPSYEQFF. The CDR3, as DNA: TGTGCCAGCAGTCCCCCGGCACCTACCCCTTCGTATGAGCAGTTCTTC.

This clonotype came up once. It is likely a read error, because the conserved phenylalanine at the end of the CDR3 is missing. The chain recombines TRBV15 with TRBJ1-1, with 7 bases that match TRBD1. Germline V gene data show CDR1 as LNHNV and CDR2 as YYDKDF (reference sequence). V shed 3 bases and J 1 base; nucleotides not matched to a gene: 2. This CDR3 comprises 14 residues. Written as DNA, the CDR3 is TGTGCCACCAGCAGGGACAGGAGGAACACTGAAGCTTTCCTT. Translation gives CATSRDRRNTEAFL.

This clonotype was found many times. This chain's CDR3 is CASSRGRGTEAFF. As DNA, the CDR3 is TGTGCCAGCAGCCGGGGTAGGGGCACTGAAGCTTTCTTT. V gene TRBV6-1 combines with J gene TRBJ1-1; TRBD1 is a possible D gene (5 bases). The CDR3 is made up of 13 amino acids. Germline V gene data show CDR1 as MNHNS and CDR2 as SASEGT. Trimming removed 6 bases from V and 4 bases from J, with 12 bases in between.

J is TRBJ2-7 and V is TRBV6-2 or TRBV6-3; no reliable D call. Germline V gene data show CDR1 as MNHEY and CDR2 as SVGEGT. V dropped 2 bases and J dropped 0 bases, with 11 bases sitting between them. The CDR3 is 15 amino acids. CDR3 in DNA: TGTGCCAGCAGTTACCTCAAGTCGGGCTCCTACGAGCAGTACTTC. It encodes CASSYLKSGSYEQYF.

With respect to this clonotype: A single base separates this from a much larger clone, so it may be a read error. This chain joins TRBV12-3 or TRBV12-4 and TRBJ2-5; possibly TRBD1 or TRBD2 for D (5 bases each). The CDR3 extends over 14 amino acids. V was cut by 8 bases and J by 3 bases, with 16 bases left in between. The CDR3 bases are TGTGCCAGCGGACGAGGGACCGCAGAAGAGACCCAGTACTTC. Its translation: CASGRGTAEETQYF.